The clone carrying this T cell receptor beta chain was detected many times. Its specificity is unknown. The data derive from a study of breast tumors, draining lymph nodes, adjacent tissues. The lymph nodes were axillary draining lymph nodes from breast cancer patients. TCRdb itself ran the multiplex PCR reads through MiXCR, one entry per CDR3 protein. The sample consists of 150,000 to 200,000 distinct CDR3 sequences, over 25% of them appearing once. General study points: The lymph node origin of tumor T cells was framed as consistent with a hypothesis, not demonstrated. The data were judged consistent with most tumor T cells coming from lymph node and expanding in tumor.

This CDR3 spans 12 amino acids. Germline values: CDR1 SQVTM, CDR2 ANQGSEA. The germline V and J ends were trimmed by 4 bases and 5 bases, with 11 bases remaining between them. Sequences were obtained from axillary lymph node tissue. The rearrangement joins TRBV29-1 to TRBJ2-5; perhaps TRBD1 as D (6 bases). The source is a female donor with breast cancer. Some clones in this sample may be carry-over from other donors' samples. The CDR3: CSVAQGSETQYF. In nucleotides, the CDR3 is TGCAGCGTTGCACAGGGATCCGAGACCCAGTACTTC.